This TCR beta chain is drawn from a study of blood T cell repertoires in COVID-19. Only in-frame clones appear in the TCRdb table, and some are missing; sequencing was by immunoSEQ multiplex PCR. The sample consists of around 140,000 clones, 80% to 90% of them appearing once. Germline V gene sequence: CDR1 MNHEY, CDR2 SVGEGT. With V trimmed by 6 bases and J by 10 bases, 6 bases remained unmatched. The CDR3 has 11 amino acids. Sample: PBMCs or T cells enriched from blood (not recorded which). The gene calls are TRBV6-2 or TRBV6-3 and TRBJ2-7; TRBD2 aligns across 7 bases. This TCR was recovered from a man aged 35 to 55 with acute COVID-19. CDR3 sequence reads: CASSGGFGQYF. For the CDR3, the DNA is TGTGCCAGCAGCGGGGGGTTCGGACAGTACTTC.